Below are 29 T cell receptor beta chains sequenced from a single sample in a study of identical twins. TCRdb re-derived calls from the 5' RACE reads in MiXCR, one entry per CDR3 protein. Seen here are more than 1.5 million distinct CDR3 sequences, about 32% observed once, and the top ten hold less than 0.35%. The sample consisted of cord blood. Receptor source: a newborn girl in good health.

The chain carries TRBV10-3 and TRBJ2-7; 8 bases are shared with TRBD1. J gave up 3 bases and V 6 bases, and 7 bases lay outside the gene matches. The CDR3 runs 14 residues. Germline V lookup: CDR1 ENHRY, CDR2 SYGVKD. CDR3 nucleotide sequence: TGTGCCATCAGGGACAGGGAACAGATCTACGAGCAGTACTTC. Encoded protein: CAIRDREQIYEQYF.

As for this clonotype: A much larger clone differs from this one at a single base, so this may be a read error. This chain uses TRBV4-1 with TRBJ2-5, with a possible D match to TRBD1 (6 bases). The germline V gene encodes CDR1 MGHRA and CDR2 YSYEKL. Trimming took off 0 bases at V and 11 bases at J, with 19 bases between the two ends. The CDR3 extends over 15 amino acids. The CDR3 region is CASSQDHRDNNEQYF. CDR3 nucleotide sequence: TGCGCCAGCAGCCAAGATCATCGGGACAACAATGAGCAGTACTTC.

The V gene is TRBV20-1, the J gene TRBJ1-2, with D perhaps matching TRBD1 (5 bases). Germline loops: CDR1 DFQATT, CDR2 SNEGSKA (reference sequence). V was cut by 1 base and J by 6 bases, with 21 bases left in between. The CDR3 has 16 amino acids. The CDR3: CSARGTLFGQGHGYTF. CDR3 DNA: TGCAGTGCTAGAGGTACACTGTTCGGGCAGGGCCATGGCTACACCTTC.

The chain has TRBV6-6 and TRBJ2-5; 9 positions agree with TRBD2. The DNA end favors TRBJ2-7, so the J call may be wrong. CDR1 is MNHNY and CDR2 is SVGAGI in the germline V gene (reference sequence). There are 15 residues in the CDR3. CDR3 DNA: TGTGCCAGCAGTTACTTTAGCGGGGGCACTAACGAGCAGTACTTC. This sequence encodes CASSYFSGGTNEQYF.

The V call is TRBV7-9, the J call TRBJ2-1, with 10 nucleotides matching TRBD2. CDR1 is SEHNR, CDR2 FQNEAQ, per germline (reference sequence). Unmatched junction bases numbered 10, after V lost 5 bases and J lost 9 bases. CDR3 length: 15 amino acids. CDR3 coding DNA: TGTGCCAGCAGCCCTCTAGCGGGAGTGCTCGGTGAGCAGTTCTTC. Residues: CASSPLAGVLGEQFF.

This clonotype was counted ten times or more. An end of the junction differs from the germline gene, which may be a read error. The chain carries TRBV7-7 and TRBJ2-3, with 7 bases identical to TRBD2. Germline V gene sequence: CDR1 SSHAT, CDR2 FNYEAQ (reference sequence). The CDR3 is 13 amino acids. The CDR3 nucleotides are TGTGCTAGCAGCCCGGGAGCGGGGGATACGCAGTATTTT. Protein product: CASSPGAGDTQYF.

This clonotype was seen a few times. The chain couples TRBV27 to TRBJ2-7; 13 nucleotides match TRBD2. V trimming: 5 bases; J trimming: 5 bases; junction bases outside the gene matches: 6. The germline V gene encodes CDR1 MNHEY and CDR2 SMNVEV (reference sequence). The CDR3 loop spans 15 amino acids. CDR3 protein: CASSPRTSGSDEQYF. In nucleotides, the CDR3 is TGTGCCAGCAGTCCCCGGACTAGCGGGAGCGACGAGCAGTACTTC.

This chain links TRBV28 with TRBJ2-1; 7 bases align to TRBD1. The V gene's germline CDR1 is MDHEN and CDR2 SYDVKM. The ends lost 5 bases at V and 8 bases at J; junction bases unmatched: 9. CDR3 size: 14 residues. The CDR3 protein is CASSPYDRDHEQFF. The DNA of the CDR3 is TGTGCCAGCAGTCCCTACGACAGGGATCATGAGCAGTTCTTC. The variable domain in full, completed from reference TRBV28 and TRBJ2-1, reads DVKVTQSSRYLVKRTGEKVFLECVQDMDHENMFWYRQDPGLGLRLIYFSYDVKMKEKGDIPEGYSVSREKKERFSLILESASTNQTSMYLCASSPYDRDHEQFFGPGTRLTVL.

The CDR3 coding sequence is TGTGCCAGCAGCTTAGCGGTCAGTCAAGATACGCAGTATTTT. Protein sequence: CASSLAVSQDTQYF. V gene TRBV7-2 combines with J gene TRBJ2-3; D is uncertain. There are 14 residues in the CDR3. Germline values: CDR1 SGHTA, CDR2 FQGNSA. Between the trimmed V and J ends, which lost 0 bases and 5 bases, there was a span of 9 bases.

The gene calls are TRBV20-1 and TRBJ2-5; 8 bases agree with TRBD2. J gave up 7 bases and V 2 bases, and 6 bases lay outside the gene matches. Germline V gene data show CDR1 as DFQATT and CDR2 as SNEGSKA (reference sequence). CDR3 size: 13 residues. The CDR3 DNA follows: TGCAGTGCTAGAAGCGGGGGTTATGGGACCCAGTACTTC. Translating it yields CSARSGGYGTQYF.

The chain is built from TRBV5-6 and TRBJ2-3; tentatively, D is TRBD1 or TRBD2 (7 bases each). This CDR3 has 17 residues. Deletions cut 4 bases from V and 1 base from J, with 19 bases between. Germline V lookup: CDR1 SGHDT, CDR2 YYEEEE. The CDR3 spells CASSHFRGGEGTDTQYF. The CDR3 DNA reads TGTGCCAGCAGCCACTTCAGGGGGGGAGAAGGCACAGATACGCAGTATTTT.

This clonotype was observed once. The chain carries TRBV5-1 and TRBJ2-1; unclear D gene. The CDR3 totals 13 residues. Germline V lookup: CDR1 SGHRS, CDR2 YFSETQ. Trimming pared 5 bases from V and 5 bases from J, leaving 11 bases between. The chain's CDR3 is CASRQGPNNEQFF. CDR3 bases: TGCGCCAGCAGGCAAGGACCTAACAATGAGCAGTTCTTC.

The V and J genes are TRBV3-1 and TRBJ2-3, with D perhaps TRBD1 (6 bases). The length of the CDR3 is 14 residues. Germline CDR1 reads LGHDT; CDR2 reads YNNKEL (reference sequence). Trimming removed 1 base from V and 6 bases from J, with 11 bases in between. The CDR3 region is CASSQAGARDTQYF. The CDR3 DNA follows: TGTGCCAGCAGCCAAGCAGGGGCAAGGGATACGCAGTATTTT.

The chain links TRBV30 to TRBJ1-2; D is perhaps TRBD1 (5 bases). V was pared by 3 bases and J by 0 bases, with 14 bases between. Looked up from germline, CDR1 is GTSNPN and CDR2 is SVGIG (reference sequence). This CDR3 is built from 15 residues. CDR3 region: CAWRGRATANYGYTF. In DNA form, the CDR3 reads TGTGCCTGGAGGGGCAGGGCGACCGCTAACTATGGCTACACCTTC.

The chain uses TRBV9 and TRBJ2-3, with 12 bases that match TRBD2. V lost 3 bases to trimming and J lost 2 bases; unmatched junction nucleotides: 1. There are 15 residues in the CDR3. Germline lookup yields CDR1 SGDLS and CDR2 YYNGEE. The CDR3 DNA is TGTGCCAGCAGCGGGACTAGCGGGGACACAGATACGCAGTATTTT. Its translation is CASSGTSGDTDTQYF. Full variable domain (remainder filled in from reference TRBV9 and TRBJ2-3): DSGVTQTPKHLITATGQRVTLRCSPRSGDLSVYWYQQSLDQGLQFLIQYYNGEERAKGNILERFSAQQFPDLHSELNLSSLELGDSALYFCASSGTSGDTDTQYFGPGTRLTVL.

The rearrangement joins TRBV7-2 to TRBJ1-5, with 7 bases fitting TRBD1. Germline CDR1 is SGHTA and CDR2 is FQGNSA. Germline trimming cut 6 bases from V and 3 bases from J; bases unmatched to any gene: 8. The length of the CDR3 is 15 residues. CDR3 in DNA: TGTGCCAGCAGTTTCGGACAGGCAAACAATCAGCCCCAGCATTTT. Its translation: CASSFGQANNQPQHF.

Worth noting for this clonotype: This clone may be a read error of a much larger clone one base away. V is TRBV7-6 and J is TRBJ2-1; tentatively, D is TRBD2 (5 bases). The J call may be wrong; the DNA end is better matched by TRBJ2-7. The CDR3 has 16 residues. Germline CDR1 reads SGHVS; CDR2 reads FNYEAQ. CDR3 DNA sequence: TGTGCCAGCAGCTTAGCGCTTGCTAGCATTTACAATGAGCAGTACTTC. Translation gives CASSLALASIYNEQYF.

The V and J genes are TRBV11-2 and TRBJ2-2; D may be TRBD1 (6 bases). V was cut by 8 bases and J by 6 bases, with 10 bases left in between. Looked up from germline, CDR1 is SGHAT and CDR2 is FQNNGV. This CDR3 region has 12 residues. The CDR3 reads CASRRGSGELFF. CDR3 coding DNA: TGTGCCAGCCGCAGGGGTTCCGGGGAGCTGTTTTTT.

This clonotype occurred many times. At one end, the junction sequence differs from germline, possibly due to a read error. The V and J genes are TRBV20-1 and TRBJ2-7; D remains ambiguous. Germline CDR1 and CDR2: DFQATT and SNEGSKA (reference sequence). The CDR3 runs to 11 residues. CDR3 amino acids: CSASGEAEQYF. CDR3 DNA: TGCAGCGCTAGTGGTGAAGCCGAGCAGTACTTC.

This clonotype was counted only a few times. CDR3 residues: CASSQDSGAGGTQYF. As DNA, the CDR3 is TGTGCCAGCAGCCAAGATTCGGGGGCTGGAGGGACCCAGTACTTC. This chain joins TRBV4-2 and TRBJ2-5; either TRBD1 or TRBD2 may fit D (6 bases each). This CDR3 spans 15 amino acids. Germline CDR1 and CDR2: LGHNA and YNFKEQ. V was trimmed by 0 bases and J by 7 bases, leaving 15 bases between them.

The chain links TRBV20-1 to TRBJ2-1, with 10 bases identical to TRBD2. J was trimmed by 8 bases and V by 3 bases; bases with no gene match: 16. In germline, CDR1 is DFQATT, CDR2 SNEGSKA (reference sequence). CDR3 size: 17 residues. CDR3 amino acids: CSASEGSGRIRRYEQFF. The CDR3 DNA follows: TGCAGTGCTAGTGAGGGTAGCGGGAGGATTAGAAGGTATGAGCAGTTCTTC.

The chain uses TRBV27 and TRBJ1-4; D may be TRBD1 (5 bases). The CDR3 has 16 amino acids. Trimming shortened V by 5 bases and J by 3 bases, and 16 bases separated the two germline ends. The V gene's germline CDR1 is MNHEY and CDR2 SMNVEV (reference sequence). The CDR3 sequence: CASSRGLGPPNEKLFF. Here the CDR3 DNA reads TGTGCCAGCAGTCGAGGGTTGGGGCCCCCTAATGAAAAACTGTTTTTT. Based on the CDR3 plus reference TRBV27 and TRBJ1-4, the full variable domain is EAQVTQNPRYLITVTGKKLTVTCSQNMNHEYMSWYRQDPGLGLRQIYYSMNVEVTDKGDVPEGYKVSRKEKRNFPLILESPSPNQTSLYFCASSRGLGPPNEKLFFGSGTQLSVL.

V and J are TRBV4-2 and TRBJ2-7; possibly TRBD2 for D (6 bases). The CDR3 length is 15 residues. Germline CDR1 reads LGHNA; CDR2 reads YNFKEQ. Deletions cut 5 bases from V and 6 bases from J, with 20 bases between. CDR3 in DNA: TGTGCCAGCAGCAGAATACTAGCAAGGTTCGGCGAGCAGTACTTC. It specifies CASSRILARFGEQYF.

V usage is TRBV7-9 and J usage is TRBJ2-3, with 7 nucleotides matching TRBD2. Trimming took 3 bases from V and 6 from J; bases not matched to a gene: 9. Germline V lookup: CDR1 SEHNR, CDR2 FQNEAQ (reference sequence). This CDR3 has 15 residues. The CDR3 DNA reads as TGTGCCAGCAGCTTCACAGCGGGGAGATCCGATACGCAGTATTTT. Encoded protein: CASSFTAGRSDTQYF. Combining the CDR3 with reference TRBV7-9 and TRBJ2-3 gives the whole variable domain DTGVSQNPRHKITKRGQNVTFRCDPISEHNRLYWYRQTLGQGPEFLTYFQNEAQLEKSRLLSDRFSAERPKGSFSTLEIQRTEQGDSAMYLCASSFTAGRSDTQYFGPGTRLTVL.

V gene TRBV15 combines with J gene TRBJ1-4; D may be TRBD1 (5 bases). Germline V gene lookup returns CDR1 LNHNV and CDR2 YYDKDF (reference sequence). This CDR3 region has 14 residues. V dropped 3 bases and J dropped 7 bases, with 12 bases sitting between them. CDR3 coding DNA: TGTGCCACCAGCAGTTCCCAGGGTTTTGAAAAACTGTTTTTT. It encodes CATSSSQGFEKLFF. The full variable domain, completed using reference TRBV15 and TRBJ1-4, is DAMVIQNPRYQVTQFGKPVTLSCSQTLNHNVMYWYQQKSSQAPKLLFHYYDKDFNNEADTPDNFQSRRPNTSFCFLDIRSPGLGDTAMYLCATSSSQGFEKLFFGSGTQLSVL.

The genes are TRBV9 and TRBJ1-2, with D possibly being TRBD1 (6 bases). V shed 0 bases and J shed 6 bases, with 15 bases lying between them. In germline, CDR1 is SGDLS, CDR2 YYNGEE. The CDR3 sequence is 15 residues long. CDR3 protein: CASSVGWQGKDGYTF. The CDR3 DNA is TGTGCCAGCAGCGTAGGTTGGCAGGGGAAGGATGGCTACACCTTC.

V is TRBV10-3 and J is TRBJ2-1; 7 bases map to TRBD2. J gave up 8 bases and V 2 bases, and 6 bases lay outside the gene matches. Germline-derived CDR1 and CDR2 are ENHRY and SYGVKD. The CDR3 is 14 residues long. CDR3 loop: CAISEGGGGDEQFF. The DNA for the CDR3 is TGTGCCATCAGTGAGGGCGGGGGAGGCGATGAGCAGTTCTTC.

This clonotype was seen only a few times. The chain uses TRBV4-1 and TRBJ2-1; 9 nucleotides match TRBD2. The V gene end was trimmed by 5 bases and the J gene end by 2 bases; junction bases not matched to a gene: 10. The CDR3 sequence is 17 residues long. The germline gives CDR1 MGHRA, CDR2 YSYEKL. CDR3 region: CASSSRSKRGAYNEQFF. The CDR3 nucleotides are TGCGCCAGCAGCTCCAGAAGTAAGCGGGGGGCCTACAATGAGCAGTTCTTC.

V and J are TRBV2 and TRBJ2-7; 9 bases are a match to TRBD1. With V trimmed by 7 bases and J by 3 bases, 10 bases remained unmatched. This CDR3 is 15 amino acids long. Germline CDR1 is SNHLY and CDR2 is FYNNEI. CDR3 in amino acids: CASMTRDRVFYEQYF. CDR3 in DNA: TGTGCCAGCATGACCCGGGACAGGGTTTTCTACGAGCAGTACTTC.